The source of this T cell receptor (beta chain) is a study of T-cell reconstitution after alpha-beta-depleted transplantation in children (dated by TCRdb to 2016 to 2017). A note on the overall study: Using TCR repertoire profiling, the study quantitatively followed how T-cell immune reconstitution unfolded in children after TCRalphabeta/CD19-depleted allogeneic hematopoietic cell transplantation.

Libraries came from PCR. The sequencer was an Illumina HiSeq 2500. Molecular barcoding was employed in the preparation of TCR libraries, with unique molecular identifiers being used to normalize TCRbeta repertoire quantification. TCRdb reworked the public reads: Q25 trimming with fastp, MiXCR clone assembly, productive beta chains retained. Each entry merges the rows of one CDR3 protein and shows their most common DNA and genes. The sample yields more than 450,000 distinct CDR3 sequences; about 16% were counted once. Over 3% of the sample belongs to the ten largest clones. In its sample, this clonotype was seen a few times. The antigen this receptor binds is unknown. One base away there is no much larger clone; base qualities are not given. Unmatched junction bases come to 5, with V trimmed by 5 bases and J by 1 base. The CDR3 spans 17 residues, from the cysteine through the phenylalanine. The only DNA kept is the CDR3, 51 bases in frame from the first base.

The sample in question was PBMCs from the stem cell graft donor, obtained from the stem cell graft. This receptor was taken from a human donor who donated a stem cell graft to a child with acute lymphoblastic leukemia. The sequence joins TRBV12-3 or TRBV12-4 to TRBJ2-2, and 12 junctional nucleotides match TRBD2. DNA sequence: TGTGCCAGCAGTGGAACGGGACTAGCGGGGAACACCGGGGAGCTGTTTTTT. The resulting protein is CASSGTGLAGNTGELFF.